The 28 T cell receptor beta chains below were found in one sample sequenced in a study of blood T cell repertoires in COVID-19. Some clones are missing from TCRdb's copy, which holds only in-frame ones; the method was immunoSEQ multiplex PCR. The data contain 35,000 to 45,000 clones, roughly 84% of them singletons. Specimen: peripheral blood. Every receptor here comes from an older woman in a cohort sampled during active COVID-19.

CDR3 nucleotide sequence: TGTGCCAGCTCGAAGTGGGGGGGTTCCTACGAGCAGTACTTC. Residues: CASSKWGGSYEQYF. The chain links TRBV19 to TRBJ2-7; TRBD2 aligns across 7 bases. Germline CDR1 LNHDA, CDR2 SQIVND (reference sequence). The trim removed 9 bases at V and 1 base at J, leaving 9 bases unmatched. The CDR3 covers 14 residues.

This rearrangement joins TRBV10-3 to TRBJ2-1, with 11 bases aligning to TRBD2. The V segment lost 8 bases and the J segment 9 bases; nucleotides outside the gene matches: 9. The CDR3 has 14 residues. Germline CDR1 reads ENHRY; CDR2 reads SYGVKD. Here the CDR3 reads CAISEGSGRAEQFF. In DNA form, the CDR3 reads TGTGCCATCTCGGAGGGTAGCGGGAGGGCTGAGCAGTTCTTC.

This clone was picked up one time. The V call is TRBV6-6, the J call TRBJ2-1; D may be TRBD1 (6 bases). Germline-derived CDR1 and CDR2 are MNHNY and SVGAGI (reference sequence). V lost 0 bases and J lost 9, with 15 bases in between. The CDR3 runs to 15 residues. The CDR3 reads CASSYSYRASGEQFF. The CDR3 DNA sequence: TGTGCCAGCAGTTACTCGTACAGGGCTAGTGGTGAGCAGTTCTTC.

V and J are TRBV6-5 and TRBJ2-7; 11 bases align to TRBD2. CDR1 and CDR2 (germline): MNHEY, SVGAGI. Trimming removed 2 bases from V and 9 bases from J; junction bases left unmatched: 3. The CDR3 runs to 13 residues. CDR3 in amino acids: CASSYRTSGWQYF. For the CDR3, the DNA is TGTGCCAGCAGTTACAGGACTAGCGGGTGGCAGTACTTC.

The gene calls are TRBV19 and TRBJ2-1, with D perhaps TRBD2 (6 bases). Germline V gene lookup returns CDR1 LNHDA and CDR2 SQIVND (reference sequence). The CDR3 is 13 residues long. V dropped 7 bases and J dropped 5 bases, with 12 bases sitting between them. In nucleotides, the CDR3 is TGTGCCAGTAAGCCTAGCGAGAACAATGAGCAGTTCTTC. Translation gives CASKPSENNEQFF.

The rearrangement uses TRBV9 and TRBJ1-2; 8 bases match TRBD1. This CDR3 has 14 amino acids. V shed 4 bases, J shed 3 bases, and the junction held 5 bases outside the gene matches. Germline assignment: CDR1 SGDLS and CDR2 YYNGEE. The CDR3 here is CASSLDRADYGYTF. The CDR3 DNA is TGTGCCAGCAGCTTGGACAGGGCTGACTATGGCTACACCTTC.

The chain combines TRBV6-1 with TRBJ1-5; D unresolved. CDR1 is MNHNS and CDR2 is SASEGT in the germline V gene. There are 14 residues in the CDR3. Trimming cost V 2 bases and J 3 bases, with 8 bases left between them. The CDR3 region is CASSELGDNQPQHF. CDR3 in DNA: TGTGCCAGCAGTGAATTGGGAGACAATCAGCCCCAGCATTTT.

The rearrangement joins TRBV2 to TRBJ2-3; D is undetermined. The CDR3 is 14 residues long. V was clipped by 5 bases and J by 3 bases, with 12 bases between them. CDR1 is SNHLY and CDR2 is FYNNEI in the germline V gene. The CDR3 region is CASSTLVQTDTQYF. The CDR3 DNA is TGTGCCAGCAGTACCCTAGTTCAGACAGATACGCAGTATTTT.

This sequence joins TRBV6-1 and TRBJ2-1, with D perhaps TRBD2 (5 bases). Per germline, CDR1 MNHNS and CDR2 SASEGT. V was shortened by 7 bases and J by 12 bases, with 22 bases between the two germline ends. The CDR3 consists of 14 residues. CDR3 sequence: CASTFLATNERQFF. DNA for the CDR3: TGTGCCAGCACCTTCTTAGCGACCAATGAGCGGCAGTTCTTC.

The chain has TRBV7-2 and TRBJ1-6; TRBD1 matches 9 bases. Germline V CDR1 and CDR2: SGHTA, FQGNSA. V gave up 5 bases and J gave up 8 bases; unmatched junction bases: 4. The CDR3 totals 14 residues. The CDR3 region has the DNA TGTGCCAGCAGCCTGGGACAGGGACATTCACCCCTCCACTTT. It codes for CASSLGQGHSPLHF.

The chain couples TRBV3-1 (or the pseudogene TRBV3-2) to TRBJ2-2; 14 bases match TRBD2. The CDR3 consists of 16 residues. From germline, CDR1 is LGHDT and CDR2 YNNKEL (reference sequence). The J segment lost 7 bases and the V segment lost 4 bases, leaving 5 bases of the junction unmatched. The CDR3 sequence: CASSLGLAGGGGELFF. Written as DNA, the CDR3 is TGTGCCAGCAGCCTAGGACTAGCGGGAGGAGGCGGGGAGCTGTTTTTT.

This clone is a singleton in its sample. The chain uses TRBV28 and TRBJ1-1, with D perhaps TRBD1 (5 bases). CDR1 and CDR2 (germline): MDHEN, SYDVKM. This CDR3 contains 15 residues. V was cut by 4 bases and J by 1 base, with 13 bases left in between. The CDR3 loop is CASSSTGVGNTEAFF. The CDR3 nucleotides are TGTGCCAGCAGTTCAACAGGAGTAGGGAACACTGAAGCTTTCTTT.

V and J are TRBV5-1 and TRBJ2-1; 9 bases are shared with TRBD2. V lost 5 bases to trimming and J lost 1 base; unmatched junction nucleotides: 7. CDR3 size: 16 residues. The germline gives CDR1 SGHRS, CDR2 YFSETQ. DNA of the CDR3: TGCGCCAGCAGACCCGGGACTAGCAGTTCCTACAATGAGCAGTTCTTC. This encodes CASRPGTSSSYNEQFF.

The chain recombines TRBV7-9 with TRBJ2-3; D is perhaps TRBD2 (5 bases). Trimming left V 0 bases short and J 0 bases short, with 10 bases between. This CDR3 comprises 16 residues. Germline V gene lookup returns CDR1 SEHNR and CDR2 FQNEAQ (reference sequence). DNA for the CDR3: TGTGCCAGCAGCTTAGCGGGGTCTAGCAGCACAGATACGCAGTATTTT. Protein: CASSLAGSSSTDTQYF.

The V and J genes are TRBV6-2 or TRBV6-3 and TRBJ2-7, with 8 bases lining up with TRBD2. The germline CDR1 and CDR2 sequences are MNHEY and SVGEGT. The CDR3 covers 17 residues. V was clipped by 0 bases and J by 3 bases; unmatched bases: 10. The CDR3 reads CASSYSAKSGSVYEQYF. CDR3 DNA sequence: TGTGCCAGCAGTTACTCGGCTAAGAGCGGGAGTGTCTACGAGCAGTACTTC.

This clone occurred once. CDR3 loop: CASSLETGQGLFF. CDR3 sequence (DNA): TGTGCCAGCAGCTTGGAAACGGGACAGGGGTTATTCTTC. This rearrangement joins TRBV5-4 to TRBJ2-1; 10 bases line up with TRBD1. In germline, CDR1 is SGHNT, CDR2 YYREEE (reference sequence). V lost 0 bases to trimming and J lost 16 bases; unmatched junction nucleotides: 7. This CDR3 spans 13 amino acids.

This sequence joins TRBV28 and TRBJ1-5; D is unresolved. Deletions cut 7 bases from V and 3 bases from J, with 7 bases between. The germline V gene has CDR1 MDHEN and CDR2 SYDVKM. The CDR3 totals 12 residues. The CDR3 coding sequence is TGTGCCAGCACAGGCGTCAATCAGCCCCAGCATTTT. Translated, it gives CASTGVNQPQHF.

V gene TRBV10-2 combines with J gene TRBJ2-1, with 9 bases identical to TRBD2. The ends lost 8 bases at V and 2 bases at J; junction bases unmatched: 10. The CDR3 has 16 amino acids. Looked up from germline, CDR1 is WSHSY and CDR2 is SAAADI. DNA of the CDR3: TGCGCCAGCCAGGCCGGGGCGGGAGGGACCTACAATGAGCAGTTCTTC. Its protein is CASQAGAGGTYNEQFF.

Relative to its sample, this clone is medium-sized. Other DNA variants within this sample encode the same CDR3. The chain recombines TRBV18 with TRBJ1-2, with TRBD1 matching over 7 bases. From germline, CDR1 is KGHSH and CDR2 LQKENI. The V and J ends lost 5 bases and 5 bases, in that order; junction bases with no gene match: 8. CDR3 length: 14 amino acids. The CDR3 DNA is TGTGCCAGCTCATCTAGACAGGGAGAATATGGCTACACCTTC. This codes for CASSSRQGEYGYTF.

The chain carries TRBV5-1 and TRBJ2-1; tentative D call: TRBD2 (5 bases). V was shortened by 0 bases and J by 0 bases, with 10 bases between the two germline ends. The CDR3 has 16 amino acids. The germline gives CDR1 SGHRS, CDR2 YFSETQ. Here the CDR3 reads CASSLVPGSSYNEQFF. The CDR3 nucleotides read TGCGCCAGCAGCTTGGTACCGGGAAGCTCCTACAATGAGCAGTTCTTC.

The chain couples TRBV15 to TRBJ1-4; no clear D. Per germline, CDR1 LNHNV and CDR2 YYDKDF (reference sequence). V lost 0 bases and J lost 5, with 7 bases in between. The CDR3 extends over 14 amino acids. The CDR3 reads CATSRDGRNEKLFF. The CDR3 DNA follows: TGTGCCACCAGCAGAGATGGCAGGAATGAAAAACTGTTTTTT.

The V call is TRBV6-2 or TRBV6-3, the J call TRBJ2-7, with D possibly TRBD1 on 6 matching bases. Germline CDR1 reads MNHEY; CDR2 reads SVGEGT. CDR3 length: 15 amino acids. Trimming took 6 bases from V and 0 from J, leaving 15 bases between them. The CDR3 coding sequence is TGTGCCAGCAGCCAAGCCGGACAGCTCTCCTACGAGCAGTACTTC. It yields the protein CASSQAGQLSYEQYF.

The chain uses TRBV6-5 and TRBJ2-3, with a possible D match to TRBD1 (5 bases). Trimming shortened V by 5 bases and J by 2 bases, and 14 bases separated the two germline ends. Germline CDR1 MNHEY, CDR2 SVGAGI. This CDR3 region has 15 residues. In DNA, the CDR3 is TGTGCCAGCAGTCCCATAGACAGCGCCACAGATACGCAGTATTTT. This gives the protein CASSPIDSATDTQYF.

V gene TRBV5-8 combines with J gene TRBJ2-5; 9 nucleotides align to TRBD1. This CDR3 region has 15 residues. Germline V CDR1 and CDR2: SGHTS, YDEGEE. The V segment lost 5 bases and the J segment 4 bases; nucleotides outside the gene matches: 9. CDR3 region: CASSGLQGAIETQYF. CDR3 bases: TGTGCCAGCAGTGGACTACAGGGGGCTATAGAGACCCAGTACTTC.

The genes are TRBV11-2 and TRBJ1-3, with D maybe TRBD1 (5 bases). Germline CDR1 and CDR2: SGHAT and FQNNGV. Trimming took 6 bases from V and 0 from J, leaving 15 bases between them. The CDR3 has 16 amino acids. In DNA form, the CDR3 reads TGTGCCAGCAGACTCACTCCAGGGTACTCTGGAAACACCATATATTTT. Its translation is CASRLTPGYSGNTIYF. The whole variable domain, remainder taken from reference TRBV11-2 and TRBJ1-3, is EAGVAQSPRYKIIEKRQSVAFWCNPISGHATLYWYQQILGQGPKLLIQFQNNGVVDDSQLPKDRFSAERLKGVDSTLKIQPAKLEDSAVYLCASRLTPGYSGNTIYFGEGSWLTVV.

V gene TRBV27 combines with J gene TRBJ2-5; 10 nucleotides match TRBD1. This CDR3 is built from 14 residues. CDR1 is MNHEY and CDR2 is SMNVEV in the germline V gene (reference sequence). V was clipped by 6 bases and J by 5 bases; unmatched bases: 6. CDR3 in amino acids: CASSPRTGGETQYF. The DNA of the CDR3 is TGTGCCAGCAGCCCTCGGACAGGGGGTGAGACCCAGTACTTC.

The rearrangement links TRBV6-1 to TRBJ2-1; D gene ambiguous. Germline values: CDR1 MNHNS, CDR2 SASEGT. Trimming shortened V by 0 bases and J by 7 bases, and 7 bases separated the two germline ends. This CDR3 spans 13 amino acids. CDR3 nucleotide sequence: TGTGCCAGCAGTGAAGCACCAGCGAATGAGCAGTTCTTC. This codes for CASSEAPANEQFF.

V usage is TRBV6-5 and J usage is TRBJ2-1; the match to TRBD1 covers 9 bases. Germline assignment: CDR1 MNHEY and CDR2 SVGAGI. The CDR3 totals 16 residues. V lost 0 bases and J lost 9; bases outside the gene matches: 9. The CDR3 here is CASSYSPGQGVGEQFF. CDR3 coding DNA: TGTGCCAGCAGTTACTCTCCGGGACAGGGAGTGGGTGAGCAGTTCTTC.